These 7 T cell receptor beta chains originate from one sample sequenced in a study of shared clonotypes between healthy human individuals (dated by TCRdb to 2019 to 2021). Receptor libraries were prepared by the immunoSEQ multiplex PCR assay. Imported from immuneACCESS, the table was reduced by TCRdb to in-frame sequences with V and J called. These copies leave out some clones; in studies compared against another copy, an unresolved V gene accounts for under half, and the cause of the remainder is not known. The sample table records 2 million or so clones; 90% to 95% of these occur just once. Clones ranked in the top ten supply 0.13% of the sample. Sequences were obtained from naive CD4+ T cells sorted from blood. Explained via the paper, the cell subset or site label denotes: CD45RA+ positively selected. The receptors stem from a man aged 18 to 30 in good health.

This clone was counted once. CDR3 in DNA: TGTGCCAGCAGCCCCATCCTTAGCGGGATAGTAGCTGAGCAGTTCTTC. This translates into CASSPILSGIVAEQFF. The V and J genes are TRBV5-6 and TRBJ2-1, with 8 bases fitting TRBD2. The V gene's germline CDR1 is SGHDT and CDR2 YYEEEE. The V gene end was trimmed by 4 bases and the J gene end by 9 bases; junction bases not matched to a gene: 15. The CDR3 spans 16 residues.

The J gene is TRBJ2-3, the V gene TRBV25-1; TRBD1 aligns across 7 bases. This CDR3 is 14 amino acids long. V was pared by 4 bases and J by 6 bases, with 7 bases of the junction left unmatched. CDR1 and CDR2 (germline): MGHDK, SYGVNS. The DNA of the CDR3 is TGTGCCAGCAGTGTGTCAGGGGGAGAGGATACGCAGTATTTT. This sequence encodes CASSVSGGEDTQYF.

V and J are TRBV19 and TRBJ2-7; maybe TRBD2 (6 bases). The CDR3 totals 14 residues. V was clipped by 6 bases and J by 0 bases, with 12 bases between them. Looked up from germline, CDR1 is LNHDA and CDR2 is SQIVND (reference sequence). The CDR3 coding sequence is TGTGCCAGTAGAGTGGGGGGAACCTCCTACGAGCAGTACTTC. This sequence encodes CASRVGGTSYEQYF.

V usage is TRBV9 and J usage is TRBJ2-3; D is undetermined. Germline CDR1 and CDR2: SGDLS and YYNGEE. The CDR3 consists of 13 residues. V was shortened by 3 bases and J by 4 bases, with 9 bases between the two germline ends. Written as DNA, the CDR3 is TGTGCCAGCAGCGAGAACCCACCAGATACGCAGTATTTT. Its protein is CASSENPPDTQYF. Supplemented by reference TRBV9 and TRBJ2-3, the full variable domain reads DSGVTQTPKHLITATGQRVTLRCSPRSGDLSVYWYQQSLDQGLQFLIQYYNGEERAKGNILERFSAQQFPDLHSELNLSSLELGDSALYFCASSENPPDTQYFGPGTRLTVL.

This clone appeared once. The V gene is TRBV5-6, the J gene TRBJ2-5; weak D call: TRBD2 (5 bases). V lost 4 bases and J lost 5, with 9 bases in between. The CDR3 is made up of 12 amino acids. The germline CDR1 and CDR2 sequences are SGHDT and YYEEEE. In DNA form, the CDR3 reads TGTGCCAGCAGCCCCTCGGGGGAGACCCAGTACTTC. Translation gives CASSPSGETQYF.

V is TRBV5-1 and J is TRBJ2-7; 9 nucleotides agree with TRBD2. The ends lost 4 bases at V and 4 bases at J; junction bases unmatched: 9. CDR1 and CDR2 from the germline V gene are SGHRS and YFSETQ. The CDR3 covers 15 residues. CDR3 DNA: TGCGCCAGCAGCCCCGTAGCGGGGGACCTATACGAGCAGTACTTC. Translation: CASSPVAGDLYEQYF.

CDR3 region: CASSVQRQETQYF. The DNA of the CDR3 is TGTGCCAGCAGCGTACAGAGACAAGAGACCCAGTACTTC. The rearrangement links TRBV7-2 to TRBJ2-5; D call uncertain. Trimming pared 5 bases from V and 2 bases from J, leaving 9 bases between. CDR1 SGHTA and CDR2 FQGNSA come from the germline V gene. The length of the CDR3 is 13 residues.